This passage covers 20 T cell receptor beta chains from one sample sequenced in a study of patients and donors after allogeneic stem cell transplantation. TCRdb re-derived calls from the RT-PCR reads in MiXCR, one entry per CDR3 protein. This sample has 70,000 to 95,000 distinct CDR3 sequences, with less than 5% found just once. The sample comprised blood, either unsorted or a sorted T cell fraction (not recorded which). These receptors were taken from a human donor who was either an allogeneic HSCT recipient or a stem cell or donor lymphocyte infusion donor (not recorded which). It is not recorded whose cells these are; they may come from a transplant donor.

This clonotype was observed a handful of times. This chain uses TRBV6-6 with TRBJ2-1; D is uncertain. V lost 2 bases, J lost 7 bases, and 9 bases lay in between. This CDR3 is built from 13 residues. From germline, CDR1 is MNHNY and CDR2 SVGAGI (reference sequence). The CDR3 is CASSYTFGNEQFF. For the CDR3, the DNA is TGTGCCAGCAGTTACACGTTCGGGAATGAGCAGTTCTTC.

This clonotype was picked up a small number of times. The gene calls are TRBV29-1 and TRBJ2-1; 13 nucleotides agree with TRBD2. The junction had 4 bases not matched to a gene; V was cut back by 4 bases and J by 7 bases. Germline-derived CDR1 and CDR2 are SQVTM and ANQGSEA. This CDR3 is built from 14 residues. The CDR3 loop reads CSVGTSGSPNEQFF. The CDR3 DNA sequence: TGCAGCGTTGGGACTAGCGGGAGCCCTAATGAGCAGTTCTTC.

There are many counts of this clonotype. This sequence joins TRBV20-1 and TRBJ1-2, with D possibly TRBD1 on 5 matching bases. Deletions cut 3 bases from V and 6 bases from J, with 11 bases between. This CDR3 contains 12 residues. Per the germline V gene, CDR1 is DFQATT and CDR2 is SNEGSKA (reference sequence). The chain's CDR3 is CSARGDANGYTF. The CDR3 region has the DNA TGCAGTGCTAGGGGGGACGCCAATGGCTACACCTTC.

This clonotype has at least ten counts. The chain recombines TRBV3-1 with TRBJ2-5, with a weak D call TRBD2 (6 bases). The germline gives CDR1 LGHDT, CDR2 YNNKEL (reference sequence). The CDR3 is made up of 12 amino acids. The V end lost 7 bases, the J end lost 7 bases, and 13 bases lay between the germline ends. The CDR3 reads CASTRFGGTQYF. CDR3 sequence (DNA): TGTGCCAGCACGAGGTTCGGGGGGACCCAGTACTTC.

The genes are TRBV20-1 and TRBJ2-3; perhaps D is TRBD1 or TRBD2 (6 bases each). CDR1 and CDR2 from the germline V gene are DFQATT and SNEGSKA (reference sequence). With 6 bases removed from V and 4 bases from J, the gap between germline ends came to 20 bases. This CDR3 has 15 residues. The CDR3 region is CSALGWVGGSDTQYF. The CDR3 nucleotides read TGCAGTGCCCTTGGGTGGGTAGGGGGGTCAGATACGCAGTATTTT.

This clonotype showed up many times. The CDR3 reads CASSLGGSSGNTIYF. The CDR3 DNA reads TGTGCCAGCAGCTTAGGCGGCAGCTCTGGAAACACCATATATTTT. The chain uses TRBV11-2 and TRBJ1-3; D is undetermined. Germline V gives CDR1 SGHAT, CDR2 FQNNGV. The V end lost 1 base, the J end lost 0 bases, and 7 bases lay between the germline ends. The CDR3 sequence is 15 residues long.

This clonotype appeared many times. This rearrangement joins TRBV4-2 to TRBJ1-4; D not certain. Trimming took off 4 bases at V and 0 bases at J, with 18 bases between the two ends. Germline V gives CDR1 LGHNA, CDR2 YNFKEQ. The CDR3 covers 18 residues. Here the CDR3 reads CASSPLREGTATNEKLFF. CDR3 DNA sequence: TGTGCCAGCAGCCCCCTACGGGAGGGAACCGCAACTAATGAAAAACTGTTTTTT.

In its sample, this clonotype was seen many times. This chain uses TRBV29-1 with TRBJ1-1; D perhaps matches TRBD1 (6 bases). This CDR3 region has 13 residues. The germline gives CDR1 SQVTM, CDR2 ANQGSEA. Deletions cut 5 bases from V and 5 bases from J, with 15 bases between. This chain's CDR3 is CSVSRQEVTEAFF. Here the CDR3 DNA reads TGCAGCGTTAGTCGACAGGAGGTGACTGAAGCTTTCTTT.

The table lists this clonotype with many counts. V is TRBV12-3 or TRBV12-4 and J is TRBJ1-1; the D is unclear. V was clipped by 0 bases and J by 0 bases, with 8 bases between them. The CDR3 has 15 residues. The CDR3 sequence is CASSLALVVNTEAFF. In nucleotides, the CDR3 is TGTGCCAGCAGTTTAGCTCTGGTGGTGAACACTGAAGCTTTCTTT.

This clonotype has ten or more counts. This chain connects TRBV7-8 to TRBJ2-1; D tentatively fits TRBD1 or TRBD2 (5 bases each). The CDR3 loop spans 16 amino acids. The V gene's germline CDR1 is SGHVS and CDR2 FQNEAQ. The ends were cut back, 5 bases at V and 3 bases at J, with 17 bases in the middle. This CDR3 is CASSPTGDGYYNEQFF. The CDR3 DNA is TGTGCCAGCAGCCCTACTGGGGACGGATACTACAATGAGCAGTTCTTC.

This clonotype has more than one count but fewer than ten. The chain has TRBV5-4 and TRBJ1-2; D call uncertain. Germline assignment: CDR1 SGHNT and CDR2 YYREEE (reference sequence). The CDR3 is made up of 14 amino acids. Trimming pared 2 bases from V and 1 base from J, leaving 9 bases between. CDR3 sequence (DNA): TGTGCCAGCAGCTTCTCGACGCATAACTATGGCTACACCTTC. It codes for CASSFSTHNYGYTF.

The chain links TRBV6-1 to TRBJ2-7; 11 bases line up with TRBD1. Germline V gene data show CDR1 as MNHNS and CDR2 as SASEGT. The CDR3 is 16 residues long. J lost 2 bases, V lost 1 base, and 4 bases had no gene match. The CDR3 sequence is CASSEVGGQGAYEQYF. CDR3 coding DNA: TGTGCCAGCAGTGAAGTCGGGGGACAGGGGGCCTACGAGCAGTACTTC.

This chain joins TRBV5-4 and TRBJ1-1, with D tentatively TRBD1 (6 bases). The V end was cut by 4 bases, the J end by 5 bases, with 15 bases between. This CDR3 has 14 amino acids. Germline V gene lookup returns CDR1 SGHNT and CDR2 YYREEE (reference sequence). The CDR3 loop is CASSGGGRETEAFF. The CDR3 nucleotides read TGTGCCAGCAGCGGGGGGGGGCGAGAGACTGAAGCTTTCTTT.

This clonotype turned up a few times. The V and J genes are TRBV6-1 and TRBJ1-6; D gene uncertain. Germline-derived CDR1 and CDR2 are MNHNS and SASEGT. The length of the CDR3 is 16 residues. The V and J ends lost 4 bases and 3 bases respectively, with 13 bases between them. The CDR3 region has the DNA TGTGCCAGCAGTGGAGGGTGGGCGGACTATAATTCACCCCTCCACTTT. Translating it yields CASSGGWADYNSPLHF.

Many counts were recorded for this clonotype. This chain links TRBV6-1 with TRBJ2-3; 9 bases are shared with TRBD1. The CDR3 is 15 residues long. V dropped 4 bases and J dropped 6; count of bases not matched to a gene: 8. The germline V gene encodes CDR1 MNHNS and CDR2 SASEGT. In DNA, the CDR3 is TGTGCCAGCAGTGTTCAGGAACAGGGGGCGGATACGCAGTATTTT. Amino acid sequence: CASSVQEQGADTQYF.

The table lists this clonotype with a few counts. The chain is built from TRBV7-9 and TRBJ1-3; unclear D gene. From germline, CDR1 is SEHNR and CDR2 FQNEAQ (reference sequence). The CDR3 has 13 residues. V was shortened by 9 bases and J by 2 bases, with 11 bases between the two germline ends. The CDR3 nucleotides read TGTGCCAGTATGAGGGAGGCTGGAAACACCATATATTTT. Its translation: CASMREAGNTIYF.

The J gene is TRBJ2-5, the V gene TRBV18; possible D gene TRBD1, 6 bases. The CDR3 covers 17 residues. From germline, CDR1 is KGHSH and CDR2 LQKENI. V was cut by 3 bases and J by 5 bases, with 22 bases left in between. The CDR3 sequence is CASSPTSVQGGGETQYF. The CDR3, as DNA: TGTGCCAGCTCACCGACTTCGGTACAGGGCGGTGGCGAGACCCAGTACTTC.

This clonotype was counted at least ten times. The chain employs TRBV20-1 and TRBJ1-2; possible D gene TRBD1, 6 bases. Germline V CDR1 and CDR2: DFQATT, SNEGSKA (reference sequence). Trimming removed 4 bases at V and 7 bases at J, with 13 bases between. The CDR3 runs 12 residues. The CDR3 DNA reads as TGCAGTGCTATACAGGGTATGGGTGGCTACACCTTC. Protein: CSAIQGMGGYTF.

The chain couples TRBV9 to TRBJ1-1; a possible D gene is TRBD1 (5 bases). The germline CDR1 and CDR2 sequences are SGDLS and YYNGEE. The CDR3 sequence is 15 residues long. Between the trimmed V and J ends, which lost 7 bases and 0 bases, there was a span of 16 bases. CDR3: CASGAGARLNTEAFF. CDR3 coding DNA: TGTGCCAGCGGGGCAGGTGCGAGATTGAACACTGAAGCTTTCTTT. Using reference TRBV9 and TRBJ1-1 for the parts outside the CDR3, the full variable domain is DSGVTQTPKHLITATGQRVTLRCSPRSGDLSVYWYQQSLDQGLQFLIQYYNGEERAKGNILERFSAQQFPDLHSELNLSSLELGDSALYFCASGAGARLNTEAFFGQGTRLTVV.

By share, this clonotype ranks as medium-sized. The chain joins TRBV7-3 to TRBJ2-1; 7 bases align to TRBD2. With 5 bases clipped from V and 6 bases from J, the junction kept 7 bases outside the gene matches. The CDR3 has 14 residues. Germline CDR1 is SGHTA and CDR2 is FQGTGA. CDR3 amino acids: CASSPLGGVNEQFF. CDR3 in DNA: TGTGCCAGCAGCCCCCTTGGGGGGGTCAATGAGCAGTTCTTC.